These T cell receptor beta chains were read from a single sample in a study of metastatic and nonmetastatic thyroid tumors. TCRdb re-called clones via MiXCR from the PCR reads. The sample records approximately 28,000 clones, 15% being singletons. Source material: blood. The receptor source for this set is a male donor with papillary thyroid cancer or a benign thyroid nodule (not recorded which). Some clones in this sample may be carry-over from other donors' samples. CDR3s include the opening cysteine and the closing phenylalanine or tryptophan. D genes are given only for firm matches. For some rows the clone size is stated as once, few or many, or as a class when expanded; others skip it.

V	J	size	D	DNA	CDR3
TRBV20-1	TRBJ2-5	many	-	TGCAGTGCTAGCAGAGAGGACGCGAGTCCGACCCAGTACTTC	CSASREDASPTQYF
TRBV7-9	TRBJ2-7	many	-	TGTGCCAGCAGCTTACCCCCGGACAGCGAGCAGTACTTC	CASSLPPDSEQYF
TRBV20-1	TRBJ2-1	many	-	TGCAGTGCTAACGGACTCGACTCCTACAATGAGCAGTTCTTC	CSANGLDSYNEQFF
TRBV28	TRBJ2-1	-	TRBD2	TGTGCCAGCAGTTCGGGGGGCGGGAGGCCCTACAATGAGCAGTTCTTC	CASSSGGGRPYNEQFF
TRBV5-4	TRBJ2-3	many	-	TGTGCCAGCAGCTTGGAGTTAGATACGCAGTATTTT	CASSLELDTQYF
TRBV24-1	TRBJ2-1	many	-	TGTGCCACCAGTGATTTTCAGGGCCCCTTGGGGAATGAGCAGTTCTTC	CATSDFQGPLGNEQFF
TRBV19	TRBJ1-1	many	-	TGTGCCAGTCTCCACCTGGGGTCGGTGAACACTGAAGCTTTCTTT	CASLHLGSVNTEAFF
TRBV29-1	TRBJ2-2	few	TRBD2	TGCAGCGCCCTCAGCGGGGAGATGTTTTTT	CSALSGEMFF
TRBV6-4	TRBJ2-4	many	TRBD2	TGTGCCAGCATCCCGACTAGCGGAGGAAACCTAGCCAAAAACATTCAGTACTTC	CASIPTSGGNLAKNIQYF
TRBV10-2	TRBJ1-5	many	TRBD1	TGCGCCAGCAGTGGGACAGGGGGCAGCAATCAGCCCCAGCATTTT	CASSGTGGSNQPQHF
TRBV15	TRBJ2-3	large	-	TGTGCCACCAGCAGAGGGACTCAGGTGCAGTATTTT	CATSRGTQVQYF